Sequencing of this T cell receptor beta chain was carried out in a study of blood T cell repertoires in COVID-19. Study-wide context: Sites across the United States, Italy and Spain contributed samples from acute and convalescent COVID-19.

Assay used: immunoSEQ multiplex PCR; TCRdb lists only in-frame clones, some missing. The sample lists roughly 80,000 clones, around 86% occurring once. The CDR3 runs 14 residues. CDR1 and CDR2 (germline): MDHEN, SYDVKM. Between the trimmed V and J ends, which lost 4 bases and 1 base, there was a span of 7 bases. This clone was seen once. The clonotype originates from a human donor in a cohort sampled during active COVID-19. Sequencing was carried out using peripheral blood. The rearrangement uses TRBV28 and TRBJ2-2; no clear D. The CDR3 loop is CASSWPMNTGELFF. The CDR3 DNA is TGTGCCAGCAGTTGGCCCATGAACACCGGGGAGCTGTTTTTT.